The 20 T cell receptor beta chains listed next were all sequenced from one sample in a study of neurological immune-mediated disorders. The time point denotes: technical triplicate 1. Each CDR3 protein is one row after TCRdb ran MiXCR on the 5' RACE reads. The table has approximately 36,000 distinct CDR3 sequences, 11% seen once; the top ten hold 3% to 4.5%. The sequenced sample was PBMCs. The origin of the receptors is a man aged 55 to 70 with HTLV-1-associated myelopathy (HAM/TSP).

By share, this clonotype ranks as medium-sized. The chain uses TRBV20-1 and TRBJ2-5; TRBD1 matches 9 bases. Germline lookup yields CDR1 DFQATT and CDR2 SNEGSKA (reference sequence). With V trimmed by 8 bases and J by 4 bases, 8 bases remained unmatched. The CDR3 length is 13 residues. For the CDR3, the DNA is TGCAGTACTATACAGGGGGCAGGAGAGACCCAGTACTTC. Amino acid sequence: CSTIQGAGETQYF.

The sample holds many counts of this clonotype. This chain connects TRBV5-1 to TRBJ2-3; either TRBD1 or TRBD2 may fit D (5 bases each). Germline V gene sequence: CDR1 SGHRS, CDR2 YFSETQ. This CDR3 has 14 amino acids. V shed 4 bases and J shed 0 bases, with 9 bases lying between them. In DNA form, the CDR3 reads TGCGCCAGCAGCCCGGGACCCAGCACAGATACGCAGTATTTT. Amino acids: CASSPGPSTDTQYF.

This clonotype has ten or more counts. The gene calls are TRBV7-9 and TRBJ2-1; 9 nucleotides match TRBD2. CDR3 length: 15 amino acids. Trimming at V came to 1 base and at J to 7 bases, leaving 5 bases not matched to a gene. Looked up from germline, CDR1 is SEHNR and CDR2 is FQNEAQ (reference sequence). The CDR3 DNA sequence: TGTGCCAGCAGCTTAGTTAGCGGGAGTTTAAATGAGCAGTTCTTC. It yields the protein CASSLVSGSLNEQFF.

The sample holds many counts of this clonotype. V gene TRBV7-9 combines with J gene TRBJ1-2; no definite D call. Deletions cut 2 bases from V and 2 bases from J, with 3 bases between. This CDR3 region has 12 residues. CDR1 is SEHNR and CDR2 is FQNEAQ in the germline V gene (reference sequence). CDR3 in amino acids: CASSLTNYGYTF. In DNA form, the CDR3 reads TGTGCCAGCAGCTTAACCAACTATGGCTACACCTTC.

At least ten counts were recorded for this clonotype. This rearrangement joins TRBV6-5 to TRBJ2-2, with D possibly being TRBD1 (6 bases). V gave up 5 bases and J gave up 1 base, with 8 bases separating them. This CDR3 has 14 residues. Germline-derived CDR1 and CDR2 are MNHEY and SVGAGI. DNA of the CDR3: TGTGCCAGCAGTCAACAGGGGAACACCGGGGAGCTGTTTTTT. It specifies CASSQQGNTGELFF.

This clonotype has at least ten counts. This chain links TRBV15 with TRBJ2-1; D not certain. V was clipped by 1 base and J by 2 bases, with 9 bases between them. The CDR3 extends over 15 amino acids. Germline CDR1 is LNHNV and CDR2 is YYDKDF (reference sequence). The CDR3 region is CATSRGDNPYNEQFF. CDR3 nucleotide sequence: TGTGCCACCAGCAGAGGCGACAACCCCTACAATGAGCAGTTCTTC. The complete variable domain, with remaining parts taken from reference TRBV15 and TRBJ2-1, reads DAMVIQNPRYQVTQFGKPVTLSCSQTLNHNVMYWYQQKSSQAPKLLFHYYDKDFNNEADTPDNFQSRRPNTSFCFLDIRSPGLGDTAMYLCATSRGDNPYNEQFFGPGTRLTVL.

There are many counts of this clonotype. The rearrangement uses TRBV6-1 and TRBJ1-1; D unresolved. Germline CDR1 reads MNHNS; CDR2 reads SASEGT. V was clipped by 2 bases and J by 5 bases, with 9 bases between them. This CDR3 has 13 amino acids. The CDR3 DNA reads TGTGCCAGCAGTGAAACGTTCTCTACTGAAGCTTTCTTT. This encodes CASSETFSTEAFF.

The chain joins TRBV12-3 or TRBV12-4 to TRBJ2-2; D gene ambiguous. Trimming removed 7 bases from V and 5 bases from J, with 17 bases in between. The CDR3 consists of 15 residues. The CDR3, as DNA: TGTGCCAGCAACCCAGCTCGGACGATAACCGGGGAGCTGTTTTTT. It translates to CASNPARTITGELFF.

This clonotype was picked up many times. This chain's CDR3 is CASSQRRSGNTYTF. CDR3 DNA: TGTGCCAGCAGCCAACGTAGATCCGGGAACACCTACACCTTC. The chain uses TRBV3-1 and TRBJ1-2; D gene ambiguous. This CDR3 has 14 residues. Trimming removed 2 bases from V and 10 bases from J, with 17 bases in between. The germline V gene has CDR1 LGHDT and CDR2 YNNKEL (reference sequence).

In this sample, this clonotype turned up a few times. The rearrangement links TRBV20-1 to TRBJ2-1; D is ambiguous. Germline CDR1 and CDR2: DFQATT and SNEGSKA (reference sequence). V shed 0 bases and J shed 7 bases, with 10 bases lying between them. CDR3 length equals 13 residues. The CDR3 DNA sequence: TGCAGTGCTAGAGATATCCCGCAGAATGAGCAGTTCTTC. Translated, it gives CSARDIPQNEQFF.

This chain uses TRBV20-1 with TRBJ2-1, with 7 positions matching TRBD2. The ends lost 0 bases at V and 6 bases at J; junction bases unmatched: 14. The V gene's germline CDR1 is DFQATT and CDR2 SNEGSKA (reference sequence). The CDR3 is 17 residues long. CDR3 DNA sequence: TGCAGTGCTAGAGATCTCAGGGTGGGGGACTATGGCAATGAGCAGTTCTTC. It codes for CSARDLRVGDYGNEQFF.

The sample holds many counts of this clonotype. The V and J genes are TRBV5-1 and TRBJ2-5; weak D call: TRBD2 (6 bases). The germline V gene has CDR1 SGHRS and CDR2 YFSETQ. V was clipped by 4 bases and J by 10 bases, with 20 bases between them. This CDR3 is 14 amino acids long. The CDR3 coding sequence is TGCGCCAGCAGCCTATTGGAGGGCCGATGGGACCAGTACTTC. It yields the protein CASSLLEGRWDQYF.

This clonotype was seen at least ten times. The genes are TRBV19 and TRBJ2-2; TRBD1 aligns across 10 bases. The CDR3 spans 15 residues. Germline-derived CDR1 and CDR2 are LNHDA and SQIVND (reference sequence). Trimming removed 5 bases from V and 6 bases from J; junction bases left unmatched: 6. The CDR3 sequence is CASSDRGRASGELFF. The CDR3 nucleotides read TGTGCCAGTAGTGACAGGGGGCGCGCTTCCGGGGAGCTGTTTTTT.

This clonotype appeared many times. This rearrangement joins TRBV20-1 to TRBJ1-1, with 8 bases fitting TRBD1. Germline V gene sequence: CDR1 DFQATT, CDR2 SNEGSKA (reference sequence). J gave up 2 bases and V 3 bases, and 2 bases lay outside the gene matches. The CDR3 length is 13 residues. The CDR3 reads CSARTGANTEAFF. The CDR3 region has the DNA TGCAGTGCTAGGACAGGGGCCAACACTGAAGCTTTCTTT.

The V call is TRBV5-5, the J call TRBJ2-3, with D perhaps TRBD1 or TRBD2 (5 bases each). CDR1 and CDR2 from the germline V gene are SGHKS and YYEKEE (reference sequence). This CDR3 contains 17 residues. Trimming stripped 9 bases from V and 1 base from J, with 24 bases between. The CDR3 nucleotides read TGTGCCAACAGACTCGATCTGTGTAGGGGACGCACAGATACGCAGTATTTT. The encoded protein is CANRLDLCRGRTDTQYF.

This clonotype was observed many times. The CDR3: CASSWGQGRNEQFF. In DNA form, the CDR3 reads TGCGCCAGCAGCTGGGGGCAGGGGAGAAATGAGCAGTTCTTC. V gene TRBV5-1 combines with J gene TRBJ2-1; TRBD1 is a possible D gene (6 bases). Trimming removed 3 bases from V and 7 bases from J, with 14 bases in between. The CDR3 covers 14 residues. Germline V CDR1 and CDR2: SGHRS, YFSETQ. Combining the CDR3 with reference TRBV5-1 and TRBJ2-1 gives the whole variable domain KAGVTQTPRYLIKTRGQQVTLSCSPISGHRSVSWYQQTPGQGLQFLFEYFSETQRNKGNFPGRFSGRQFSNSRSEMNVSTLELGDSALYLCASSWGQGRNEQFFGPGTRLTVL.

This clonotype was counted at least ten times. The chain joins TRBV5-1 to TRBJ2-2; D not certain. CDR3 length: 13 amino acids. CDR1 is SGHRS and CDR2 is YFSETQ in the germline V gene. V dropped 0 bases and J dropped 6 bases, with 6 bases sitting between them. As DNA, the CDR3 is TGCGCCAGCAGCTTGGGCCAGGCCGGGGAGCTGTTTTTT. It encodes CASSLGQAGELFF.

In its sample, this clonotype was seen a few times. This sequence joins TRBV29-1 and TRBJ2-5, with 13 bases aligning to TRBD2. The junction had 4 bases not matched to a gene; V was cut back by 5 bases and J by 4 bases. Per germline, CDR1 SQVTM and CDR2 ANQGSEA. The CDR3 sequence is 14 residues long. CDR3 sequence: CSVRTSGRAETQYF. The CDR3 bases are TGCAGCGTTCGTACTAGCGGGAGGGCAGAGACCCAGTACTTC.

This clonotype was counted ten times or more. The V gene is TRBV12-3 or TRBV12-4, the J gene TRBJ2-1; TRBD2 is a possible D gene (5 bases). V was cut by 7 bases and J by 4 bases, with 14 bases left in between. This CDR3 spans 14 amino acids. The CDR3 sequence: CASNVGIWYNEQFF. The CDR3 coding sequence is TGTGCCAGCAATGTCGGGATATGGTACAATGAGCAGTTCTTC.

V gene TRBV7-9 combines with J gene TRBJ2-2; 10 bases line up with TRBD2. With 3 bases clipped from V and 1 base from J, the junction kept 2 bases outside the gene matches. Looked up from germline, CDR1 is SEHNR and CDR2 is FQNEAQ (reference sequence). The CDR3 extends over 16 amino acids. The CDR3 nucleotides read TGTGCCAGCAGCTTCCCTAGCGGGGGGAACACCGGGGAGCTGTTTTTT. This codes for CASSFPSGGNTGELFF.